One and the same sample provided the 5 T cell receptor beta chains below, sequenced in a study of T cells in Graves' hyperthyroidism and ophthalmopathy. RNA transcripts provided the source from which TCR beta CDR3 regions were amplified. Primed by the HTBI set, a first-round RT-PCR was run on the TCR CDR3. TCRdb recomputed calls from the multiplex PCR reads with MiXCR, one row per CDR3 protein. Among around 620,000 distinct CDR3 sequences listed, around 14% were seen once. Sequenced input: blood. The receptor set was obtained from a woman aged 18-29 years with Graves' ophthalmopathy.

The J gene is TRBJ2-4, the V gene TRBV4-1; a weak D match, TRBD2 (6 bases). The CDR3 is 16 residues long. Germline V gives CDR1 MGHRA, CDR2 YSYEKL. The ends were cut back, 2 bases at V and 1 base at J, with 12 bases in the middle. The CDR3 bases are TGCGCCAGCAGCCAACCAGCCCGGGGGGCCAAAAACATTCAGTACTTC. Translating it yields CASSQPARGAKNIQYF.

In this sample, this clonotype is medium-sized. The gene calls are TRBV3-1 and TRBJ1-1; unclear D gene. Germline values: CDR1 LGHDT, CDR2 YNNKEL (reference sequence). Trimming left V 2 bases short and J 4 bases short, with 8 bases between. The CDR3 has 13 amino acids. The CDR3 sequence: CASSQRAGTEAFF. CDR3 bases: TGTGCCAGCAGCCAAAGGGCCGGCACTGAAGCTTTCTTT.

This clonotype was detected ten times or more. The V and J genes are TRBV30 and TRBJ2-1, with 7 bases aligning to TRBD2. Germline CDR1 is GTSNPN and CDR2 is SVGIG (reference sequence). This CDR3 region has 14 residues. Trimming removed 2 bases from V and 8 bases from J; junction bases left unmatched: 9. This CDR3 is CAWSFVLARDEQFF. The CDR3 DNA sequence: TGTGCCTGGAGTTTTGTACTAGCGCGGGATGAGCAGTTCTTC.

The table lists this clonotype with many counts. V is TRBV12-5 and J is TRBJ2-5, with D possibly TRBD2 on 5 matching bases. This CDR3 spans 15 amino acids. The V end lost 2 bases, the J end lost 1 base, and 11 bases lay between the germline ends. Germline CDR1 LGHNT, CDR2 FRNRAP. The CDR3 nucleotides are TGTGCTAGTGGTTTGCCAACTAGACTCCAAGAGACCCAGTACTTC. It translates to CASGLPTRLQETQYF.

This clonotype was recorded at least ten times. The chain employs TRBV6-2 or TRBV6-3 and TRBJ2-7, with 11 bases identical to TRBD2. The CDR3 is 16 amino acids. After removal of 0 bases from V and 2 bases from J, the junction contained 3 bases not matched to a gene. Germline CDR1 reads MNHEY; CDR2 reads SVGEGT. The CDR3 DNA follows: TGTGCCAGCAGTTACTCCCTTAGCGGGAGGGCCTACGAGCAGTACTTC. Protein: CASSYSLSGRAYEQYF.